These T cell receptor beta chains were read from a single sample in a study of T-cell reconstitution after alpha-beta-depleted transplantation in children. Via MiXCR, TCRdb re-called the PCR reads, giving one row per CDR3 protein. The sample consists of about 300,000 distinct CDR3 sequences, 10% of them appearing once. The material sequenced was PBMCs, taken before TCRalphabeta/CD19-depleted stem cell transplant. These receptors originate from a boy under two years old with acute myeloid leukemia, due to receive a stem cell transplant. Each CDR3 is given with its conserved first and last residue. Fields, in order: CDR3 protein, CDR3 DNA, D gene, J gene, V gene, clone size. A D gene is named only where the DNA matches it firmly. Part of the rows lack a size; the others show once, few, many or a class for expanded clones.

CDR3: CSVRYSHYEQYF; DNA: TGCAGCGTTAGGTATTCCCACTACGAGCAGTACTTC; D: NA; J: TRBJ2-7; V: TRBV29-1; size: NA
CDR3: CASSFESGREWNIQYF; DNA: TGCGCCAGCAGCTTTGAGTCAGGGCGGGAGTGGAACATTCAGTACTTC; D: TRBD2; J: TRBJ2-4; V: TRBV4-3; size: many
CDR3: CASSLLGVQEQYF; DNA: TGTGCCAGCAGTCTACTCGGGGTCCAAGAGCAGTACTTC; D: NA; J: TRBJ2-7; V: TRBV27; size: many
CDR3: CATSEPGPQETQYF; DNA: TGTGCCACCAGTGAACCGGGGCCCCAAGAGACCCAGTACTTC; D: NA; J: TRBJ2-5; V: TRBV24-1; size: NA
CDR3: CASSLAGLAGGIDTQYF; DNA: TGTGCCAGCAGTTTAGCCGGGCTAGCGGGAGGAATCGATACGCAGTATTTT; D: TRBD2; J: TRBJ2-3; V: TRBV12-3/TRBV12-4; size: many
CDR3: CSVDLHLNTEAFF; DNA: TGCAGCGTTGATCTACACTTGAACACTGAAGCTTTCTTT; D: NA; J: TRBJ1-1; V: TRBV29-1; size: many
CDR3: CASSLGGTGRTDTQYF; DNA: TGCGCCAGCAGCTTGGGGGGGACAGGGCGCACAGATACGCAGTATTTT; D: TRBD1; J: TRBJ2-3; V: TRBV5-1; size: many
CDR3: CASSLAYLLQETQYF; DNA: TGTGCCAGCAGCTTAGCGTACTTACTCCAAGAGACCCAGTACTTC; D: NA; J: TRBJ2-5; V: TRBV7-9; size: few
CDR3: CASSSTLAYRGATEAFF; DNA: TGTGCCAGCAGTTCAACTTTAGCTTACAGGGGCGCCACTGAAGCTTTCTTT; D: TRBD1; J: TRBJ1-1; V: TRBV12-3/TRBV12-4; size: few
CDR3: CSVVLAGDSGANVLTF; DNA: TGCAGCGTTGTCCTAGCGGGCGACTCTGGGGCCAACGTCCTGACTTTC; D: TRBD2; J: TRBJ2-6; V: TRBV29-1; size: many
CDR3: CASNRVGGNQPQHF; DNA: TGTGCCAGCAACAGGGTTGGAGGCAATCAGCCCCAGCATTTT; D: NA; J: TRBJ1-5; V: TRBV27; size: many
CDR3: CASSRAPERSSYNEQFF; DNA: TGTGCCAGCAGCCGGGCCCCTGAGCGGTCCTCCTACAATGAGCAGTTCTTC; D: NA; J: TRBJ2-1; V: TRBV3-1; size: many
CDR3: CATSSSTVAKNIQYF; DNA: TGTGCCACCAGTTCCTCGACAGTAGCCAAAAACATTCAGTACTTC; D: NA; J: TRBJ2-4; V: TRBV24-1; size: many
CDR3: CASSKQGSGNTIYF; DNA: TGTGCCAGCAGCAAACAGGGCTCTGGAAACACCATATATTTT; D: NA; J: TRBJ1-3; V: TRBV7-3; size: many
CDR3: CASSQVLDSNQPQHF; DNA: TGCGCCAGCAGCCAAGTACTTGATAGCAATCAGCCCCAGCATTTT; D: NA; J: TRBJ1-5; V: TRBV4-1; size: many
CDR3: CASSLAGWDEQFF; DNA: TGCGCCAGCAGCTTGGCGGGATGGGATGAGCAGTTCTTC; D: NA; J: TRBJ2-1; V: TRBV5-1; size: many
CDR3: CASSHGQREYNEQFF; DNA: TGTGCCAGCAGCCACGGCCAGCGGGAATACAATGAGCAGTTCTTC; D: TRBD2; J: TRBJ2-1; V: TRBV3-1; size: NA